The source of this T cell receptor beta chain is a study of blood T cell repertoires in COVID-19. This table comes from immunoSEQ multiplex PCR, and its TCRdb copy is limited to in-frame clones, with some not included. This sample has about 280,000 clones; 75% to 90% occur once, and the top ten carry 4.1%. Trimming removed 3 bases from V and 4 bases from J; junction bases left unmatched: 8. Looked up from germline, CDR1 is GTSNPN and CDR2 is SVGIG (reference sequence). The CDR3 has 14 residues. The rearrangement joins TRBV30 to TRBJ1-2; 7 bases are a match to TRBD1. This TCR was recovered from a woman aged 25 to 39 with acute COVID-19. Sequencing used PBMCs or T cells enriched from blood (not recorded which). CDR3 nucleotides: TGTGCCTGGAGGGCGCTGGACAGGACCTATGGCTACACCTTC. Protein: CAWRALDRTYGYTF.